The 30 T cell receptor beta chains below come from one sample, sequenced in a study of graft-versus-host responses after intestinal transplantation (dated by TCRdb to the early 2020s). For these TCRs, the target antigens are not known. The sample's time point label, in plain terms: cells obtained before transplantation from donor or recipient. Receptor libraries were prepared by the immunoSEQ multiplex PCR assay. The table comes from immuneACCESS by way of TCRdb, which keeps in-frame sequences with V and J called. Part of the clones is missing from these tables; in studies checked, under half for an unresolved V gene and the rest for unknown reasons. Recorded for this sample are tens of thousands of clones; around 91% of them occurred a single time. The top ten hold nearly 0.1% of the sample. The sample here was unstimulated CD4+ T cells sorted from spleen or lymph node cells, taken before intestinal transplant. These receptors originate from a human donor who received an intestinal transplant.

The chain uses TRBV19 and TRBJ2-3; 10 bases fit TRBD2. V shed 4 bases and J 1 base; nucleotides not matched to a gene: 11. This CDR3 has 18 residues. CDR1 is LNHDA and CDR2 is SQIVND in the germline V gene (reference sequence). CDR3 loop: CASSSERGGPPGTDTQYF. CDR3 coding DNA: TGTGCCAGTAGTAGCGAGCGGGGGGGCCCGCCTGGCACAGATACGCAGTATTTT.

This chain joins TRBV7-2 and TRBJ2-7; 9 nucleotides align to TRBD2. J gave up 4 bases and V 5 bases, and 6 bases lay outside the gene matches. The CDR3 spans 14 residues. CDR1 is SGHTA and CDR2 is FQGNSA in the germline V gene. CDR3 amino acids: CASSGGGAGYEQYF. In DNA form, the CDR3 reads TGTGCCAGCAGCGGCGGGGGGGCGGGTTACGAGCAGTACTTC.

This clone appeared once. CDR3 coding DNA: TGTGCCAGCGGGGAGGGATTTCTCTATGGCTACACCTTC. Protein: CASGEGFLYGYTF. The chain links TRBV6-1 to TRBJ1-2; D is unresolved. CDR1 is MNHNS, CDR2 SASEGT, per germline. V was shortened by 8 bases and J by 4 bases, with 14 bases between the two germline ends. This CDR3 region has 13 residues.

In the case of this clone: The junction and the germline gene differ at one end; a read error may be behind it. The chain carries TRBV5-1 and TRBJ2-7; 9 positions agree with TRBD1. CDR1 SGHRS and CDR2 YFSETQ come from the germline V gene. The CDR3 contains 15 residues. CDR3 amino acids: CASTLGTGITYEQYF. CDR3 nucleotides: TGCGCCAGCACCTTGGGGACAGGGATTACCTACGAGCAGTACTTC.

The chain employs TRBV15 and TRBJ2-7; 8 bases line up with TRBD2. This CDR3 spans 19 amino acids. Germline V gene sequence: CDR1 LNHNV, CDR2 YYDKDF (reference sequence). V trimming: 0 bases; J trimming: 0 bases; junction bases outside the gene matches: 13. CDR3 sequence: CATSRDPGRERGHSYEQYF. For the CDR3, the DNA is TGTGCCACCAGCAGAGATCCGGGTAGGGAGCGGGGGCACTCCTACGAGCAGTACTTC.

This sequence joins TRBV29-1 and TRBJ2-7; tentative D call: TRBD1 (6 bases). V lost 4 bases and J 2 bases, leaving 15 bases between the germline ends. The CDR3 runs to 14 residues. CDR1 SQVTM and CDR2 ANQGSEA come from the germline V gene. Here the CDR3 reads CSVVRGRGPYEQYF. DNA of the CDR3: TGCAGCGTTGTTCGTGGCAGGGGCCCCTACGAGCAGTACTTC.

The J gene is TRBJ1-1, the V gene TRBV19; TRBD1 might be the D (6 bases). Germline CDR1 LNHDA, CDR2 SQIVND (reference sequence). Trimming removed 5 bases at V and 5 bases at J, with 24 bases between. CDR3 length equals 17 residues. The CDR3 sequence is CASSHLGTGRRGTEAFF. The CDR3 nucleotides are TGTGCCAGTAGTCATCTTGGGACCGGTAGAAGGGGGACTGAAGCTTTCTTT. The variable domain in full, with the rest retrieved from reference TRBV19 and TRBJ1-1, is DGGITQSPKYLFRKEGQNVTLSCEQNLNHDAMYWYRQDPGQGLRLIYYSQIVNDFQKGDIAEGYSVSREKKESFPLTVTSAQKNPTAFYLCASSHLGTGRRGTEAFFGQGTRLTVV.

The J gene is TRBJ2-1, the V gene TRBV5-1; 10 nucleotides align to TRBD2. Germline V lookup: CDR1 SGHRS, CDR2 YFSETQ. Trimming took 4 bases from V and 0 from J; bases not matched to a gene: 4. The CDR3 has 16 residues. The CDR3, as DNA: TGCGCCAGCAGCCACTCTAGCGGGGGCTCCTACAATGAGCAGTTCTTC. Translating it yields CASSHSSGGSYNEQFF.

This clone was seen once. Written as DNA, the CDR3 is TGTGCCAGCAGTGTGGGACAGGGGGTCGAGCAGTACTTC. Its protein is CASSVGQGVEQYF. The chain joins TRBV2 to TRBJ2-7; 11 bases match TRBD1. This CDR3 contains 13 residues. Trimming cost V 4 bases and J 6 bases; bases outside gene matches: 2. Germline V gives CDR1 SNHLY, CDR2 FYNNEI. The full variable domain, in which reference TRBV2 and TRBJ2-7 provide the parts outside the CDR3, is EPEVTQTPSHQVTQMGQEVILRCVPISNHLYFYWYRQILGQKVEFLVSFYNNEISEKSEIFDDQFSVERPDGSNFTLKIRSTKLEDSAMYFCASSVGQGVEQYFGPGTRLTVT.

V gene TRBV28 combines with J gene TRBJ1-2, with 11 nucleotides matching TRBD1. CDR1 MDHEN and CDR2 SYDVKM come from the germline V gene. The junction had 6 bases not matched to a gene; V was cut back by 4 bases and J by 8 bases. The CDR3 consists of 14 residues. The CDR3 is CASSSGQGARGYTF. The CDR3 DNA reads as TGTGCCAGCAGTTCTGGACAGGGGGCTAGGGGCTACACCTTC.

The gene calls are TRBV18 and TRBJ2-2, with a possible D match to TRBD1 (5 bases). Germline lookup yields CDR1 KGHSH and CDR2 LQKENI. With 3 bases removed from V and 4 bases from J, the gap between germline ends came to 9 bases. The CDR3 is 14 amino acids. The CDR3 protein is CASSPTETTGELFF. As DNA, the CDR3 is TGTGCCAGCTCACCGACAGAGACCACCGGGGAGCTGTTTTTT.

This clone came up a few times. This chain connects TRBV2 to TRBJ1-1, with a tentative D call TRBD1 (5 bases). With 5 bases removed from V and 0 bases from J, the gap between germline ends came to 7 bases. This CDR3 region has 13 residues. The germline V gene has CDR1 SNHLY and CDR2 FYNNEI. This CDR3 reads CASSRDLNTEAFF. CDR3 sequence (DNA): TGTGCCAGCAGTAGGGACTTGAACACTGAAGCTTTCTTT.

V usage is TRBV5-5 and J usage is TRBJ1-2, with 11 bases that match TRBD1. CDR1 and CDR2 (germline): SGHKS, YYEKEE (reference sequence). The J segment lost 8 bases and the V segment lost 5 bases, leaving 11 bases of the junction unmatched. This CDR3 is built from 15 residues. CDR3 region: CASRRDGQGAGGYTF. For the CDR3, the DNA is TGTGCCAGCAGGCGTGACGGACAGGGGGCGGGAGGCTACACCTTC.

The chain employs TRBV7-2 and TRBJ1-2; 8 nucleotides line up with TRBD1. V dropped 5 bases and J dropped 4; count of bases not matched to a gene: 9. The CDR3 totals 15 residues. CDR1 SGHTA and CDR2 FQGNSA come from the germline V gene. In nucleotides, the CDR3 is TGTGCCAGCAGCCCCCGGACAGGGTTCGGCTATGGCTACACCTTC. Its protein is CASSPRTGFGYGYTF.

The V gene is TRBV18, the J gene TRBJ1-2, with D possibly TRBD1 on 5 matching bases. V gave up 6 bases and J gave up 0 bases, with 23 bases separating them. CDR3 size: 18 residues. Germline V gene data show CDR1 as KGHSH and CDR2 as LQKENI. The CDR3 region is CASSPLGPGSNTNYGYTF. CDR3 nucleotide sequence: TGTGCCAGCTCCCCCCTGGGGCCGGGCTCTAATACTAACTATGGCTACACCTTC. Combining the CDR3 with reference TRBV18 and TRBJ1-2 gives the whole variable domain NAGVMQNPRHLVRRRGQEARLRCSPMKGHSHVYWYRQLPEEGLKFMVYLQKENIIDESGMPKERFSAEFPKEGPSILRIQQVVRGDSAAYFCASSPLGPGSNTNYGYTFGSGTRLTVV.

The chain carries TRBV6-5 and TRBJ2-3; D perhaps matches TRBD1 (6 bases). With 3 bases removed from V and 1 base from J, the gap between germline ends came to 11 bases. The CDR3 extends over 15 amino acids. Germline V CDR1 and CDR2: MNHEY, SVGAGI. DNA of the CDR3: TGTGCCAGCAGTTATAGGGCAGGGGGCACAGATACGCAGTATTTT. This sequence encodes CASSYRAGGTDTQYF.

The V and J genes are TRBV19 and TRBJ1-1, with D possibly TRBD1 on 5 matching bases. CDR3 length: 14 residues. CDR1 is LNHDA and CDR2 is SQIVND in the germline V gene (reference sequence). The ends were cut back, 5 bases at V and 2 bases at J, with 12 bases in the middle. The CDR3: CASSVRGTNTEAFF. Here the CDR3 DNA reads TGTGCCAGTAGTGTAAGGGGAACCAACACTGAAGCTTTCTTT. Supplemented by reference TRBV19 and TRBJ1-1, the full variable domain reads DGGITQSPKYLFRKEGQNVTLSCEQNLNHDAMYWYRQDPGQGLRLIYYSQIVNDFQKGDIAEGYSVSREKKESFPLTVTSAQKNPTAFYLCASSVRGTNTEAFFGQGTRLTVV.

Only a few counts were recorded for this clone. The rearrangement joins TRBV5-4 to TRBJ1-1, with D possibly being TRBD1 (6 bases). CDR3 size: 14 residues. Germline lookup yields CDR1 SGHNT and CDR2 YYREEE (reference sequence). The germline V and J ends were trimmed by 4 bases and 1 base, with 11 bases remaining between them. This CDR3 is CASSASGQNTEAFF. For the CDR3, the DNA is TGTGCCAGCAGCGCCTCGGGACAGAACACTGAAGCTTTCTTT.

This rearrangement joins TRBV19 to TRBJ1-3; possible D gene TRBD1, 5 bases. V dropped 10 bases and J dropped 4 bases, with 11 bases sitting between them. Germline lookup yields CDR1 LNHDA and CDR2 SQIVND (reference sequence). This CDR3 contains 12 residues. The CDR3 region is CATGGLGNTIYF. The CDR3 DNA follows: TGTGCCACCGGGGGATTGGGAAACACCATATATTTT.

The CDR3 DNA follows: TGTGCCAGTAGTCTCCAATCAGGGGGCACAAGGACAAAAAACATTCAGTACTTC. Protein product: CASSLQSGGTRTKNIQYF. The chain has TRBV19 and TRBJ2-4, with 8 bases fitting TRBD1. Germline lookup yields CDR1 LNHDA and CDR2 SQIVND (reference sequence). The CDR3 runs to 18 residues. The V segment lost 5 bases and the J segment 4 bases; nucleotides outside the gene matches: 16.

The rearrangement uses TRBV18 and TRBJ1-5; 7 bases agree with TRBD1. This CDR3 is built from 14 residues. The J segment lost 2 bases and the V segment lost 2 bases, leaving 0 bases of the junction unmatched. CDR1 and CDR2 from the germline V gene are KGHSH and LQKENI. The CDR3 loop reads CASSPGTGNQPQHF. The CDR3 DNA sequence: TGTGCCAGCTCACCAGGGACAGGCAATCAGCCCCAGCATTTT.

The rearrangement uses TRBV7-2 and TRBJ1-1; 7 bases are a match to TRBD1. The germline V gene has CDR1 SGHTA and CDR2 FQGNSA. V shed 2 bases, J shed 0 bases, and the junction held 3 bases outside the gene matches. This CDR3 has 15 amino acids. The CDR3 nucleotides read TGTGCCAGCAGCTTAAGGGGGCCCATGAACACTGAAGCTTTCTTT. Its protein is CASSLRGPMNTEAFF.

This clone was detected a few times. The V call is TRBV6-1, the J call TRBJ2-1; 10 bases are shared with TRBD2. The CDR3 contains 13 residues. With V trimmed by 4 bases and J by 10 bases, 4 bases remained unmatched. The V gene's germline CDR1 is MNHNS and CDR2 SASEGT. The CDR3 here is CASSVGLAYEQFF. Here the CDR3 DNA reads TGTGCCAGCAGTGTGGGACTAGCGTACGAGCAGTTCTTC.

This sequence joins TRBV28 and TRBJ1-2; TRBD1 aligns across 7 bases. The J segment lost 0 bases and the V segment lost 6 bases, leaving 4 bases of the junction unmatched. The germline gives CDR1 MDHEN, CDR2 SYDVKM. The CDR3 covers 14 residues. The CDR3: CASSPGGANYGYTF. DNA of the CDR3: TGTGCCAGCAGCCCAGGGGGAGCTAACTATGGCTACACCTTC.

The rearrangement joins TRBV6-1 to TRBJ2-7, with 9 bases identical to TRBD1. Germline V CDR1 and CDR2: MNHNS, SASEGT. The CDR3 runs 14 residues. The trim removed 6 bases at V and 5 bases at J, leaving 8 bases unmatched. CDR3 protein: CASRIRDRDHEQYF. As DNA, the CDR3 is TGTGCCAGCAGAATCCGGGACAGGGACCACGAGCAGTACTTC.

This chain uses TRBV11-2 with TRBJ1-2; 9 positions match TRBD1. This CDR3 has 15 residues. Trimming took 5 bases from V and 3 from J; bases not matched to a gene: 7. Germline V gives CDR1 SGHAT, CDR2 FQNNGV. CDR3 sequence reads: CASSRVGQGHYGYTF. CDR3 bases: TGTGCCAGCAGCCGAGTGGGACAGGGACACTATGGCTACACCTTC.

V and J are TRBV6-5 and TRBJ2-1, with 10 bases lining up with TRBD1. The CDR3 loop spans 16 amino acids. CDR1 is MNHEY, CDR2 SVGAGI, per germline. After removal of 2 bases from V and 3 bases from J, the junction contained 4 bases not matched to a gene. This CDR3 reads CASSYTGTGDYNEQFF. The CDR3, as DNA: TGTGCCAGCAGTTACACCGGGACAGGGGACTACAATGAGCAGTTCTTC.

The chain uses TRBV7-9 and TRBJ1-2; TRBD1 matches 12 bases. Germline V gene lookup returns CDR1 SEHNR and CDR2 FQNEAQ (reference sequence). V lost 5 bases, J lost 6 bases, and 7 bases stayed unmatched. The CDR3 runs to 15 residues. CDR3: CASSPGTGGNNGYTF. CDR3 bases: TGTGCCAGCAGCCCAGGGACAGGGGGCAATAATGGCTACACCTTC.

The chain couples TRBV18 to TRBJ1-2; D is unclear. The CDR3 runs 13 residues. Germline CDR1 is KGHSH and CDR2 is LQKENI. V was pared by 2 bases and J by 5 bases, with 9 bases between. In nucleotides, the CDR3 is TGTGCCAGCTCACCAGAACAGCTTTATGGCTACACCTTC. Translation gives CASSPEQLYGYTF.

The V call is TRBV9, the J call TRBJ2-3, with 9 bases matching TRBD2. Germline V gene data show CDR1 as SGDLS and CDR2 as YYNGEE. The CDR3 contains 15 residues. V lost 0 bases and J lost 6; bases outside the gene matches: 5. CDR3 protein: CASSVAAGGRDTQYF. For the CDR3, the DNA is TGTGCCAGCAGCGTAGCTGCGGGGGGGAGGGATACGCAGTATTTT.